This T cell receptor (beta chain) was sequenced in a study of T cells after yellow fever vaccination. General study results and limits: A small share of clonotypes appeared in both CD4 and CD8 compartments. Post-booster samples contained most primary-vaccination clones (roughly 96% CD4, roughly 88% CD8).

Germline V gives CDR1 SGHTA, CDR2 FQGNSA. The CDR3 has 18 residues. The V segment lost 2 bases and the J segment 6 bases; nucleotides outside the gene matches: 12. This clonotype was counted between two and nine times. Its antigen is not known. TCRdb reanalysed the 5' RACE reads using MiXCR and keeps one entry per CDR3 protein. The table has 300,000 to 400,000 distinct CDR3 sequences, around 13% seen once; the top ten hold 2.5% to 4%. The receptor's source is a man in his late teens or twenties who received the YFV17D yellow fever vaccine. V gene TRBV7-2 combines with J gene TRBJ2-3; 12 bases agree with TRBD2. Specimen: CD4+ T cells sorted from PBMCs, collected 15 days after the yellow fever booster vaccination. The CDR3 region is CASSLRVLAGGSFDTQYF. In nucleotides, the CDR3 is TGTGCCAGCAGCTTAAGAGTGCTAGCGGGGGGGTCGTTCGATACGCAGTATTTT.